This T cell receptor beta chain was sequenced in a study of Tregs in tolerant kidney transplant recipients. Some clones are missing from TCRdb's copy, which holds only in-frame ones; the method was immunoSEQ multiplex PCR. Counted here are about 94,000 clones, over 85% occurring once; the ten biggest clones make up about 0.45%. V was clipped by 5 bases and J by 5 bases; unmatched bases: 8. Germline values: CDR1 SGHNT, CDR2 YENEEA. This CDR3 spans 16 amino acids. A note on this clone: Its specificity is unknown.

Unstimulated regulatory T cells (CD4+CD25+CD127-), CD4+CD25- non-regulatory cells, CD4 and CD8 cells were FACS-sorted from thawed PBMCs. Findings and caveats of the study: The most relevant donor-specific Treg TCRbeta repertoire apparently came from expansion with activated donor B cells. In tolerant patients, donor-specific Tregs outgrew total Tregs, suggesting antigen-driven expansion. For some patients, primers changed over time, blocking nucleotide-level comparison.

This sequence originates from a human donor who received a combined kidney and bone marrow transplant. The starting material was CD4+ T cells from blood, obtained before the transplant. The gene calls are TRBV11-3 and TRBJ2-2; 10 nucleotides line up with TRBD2. CDR3 protein: CASSPVLAGDTGELFF. DNA of the CDR3: TGTGCCAGCAGCCCCGTCCTAGCGGGAGATACCGGGGAGCTGTTTTTT.